The table lists the clone carrying this TCR beta chain with a few counts. Researchers reported that TCR beta cDNA libraries carried unique molecular identifiers. TCRdb used MiXCR to reprocess the PCR reads, holding one entry per CDR3 protein. The profile covers 500,000 to 600,000 distinct CDR3 sequences, with 44% appearing a single time and approximately 1.7% taken by the ten largest. This entry is derived from a study of post-analysis software for immune sequencing data. The sample taken for sequencing was blood. This clonotype originated in a girl aged 10 to 17 with multiple sclerosis.

The CDR3 region is CASSSRLAGDYEQYF. The CDR3 bases are TGTGCCAGCAGCTCCAGACTAGCGGGAGACTACGAGCAGTACTTC. The J gene is TRBJ2-7, the V gene TRBV7-6; 12 nucleotides line up with TRBD2. CDR1 and CDR2 (germline): SGHVS, FNYEAQ. The V and J ends lost 4 bases and 3 bases, in that order; junction bases with no gene match: 4. This CDR3 is built from 15 residues.